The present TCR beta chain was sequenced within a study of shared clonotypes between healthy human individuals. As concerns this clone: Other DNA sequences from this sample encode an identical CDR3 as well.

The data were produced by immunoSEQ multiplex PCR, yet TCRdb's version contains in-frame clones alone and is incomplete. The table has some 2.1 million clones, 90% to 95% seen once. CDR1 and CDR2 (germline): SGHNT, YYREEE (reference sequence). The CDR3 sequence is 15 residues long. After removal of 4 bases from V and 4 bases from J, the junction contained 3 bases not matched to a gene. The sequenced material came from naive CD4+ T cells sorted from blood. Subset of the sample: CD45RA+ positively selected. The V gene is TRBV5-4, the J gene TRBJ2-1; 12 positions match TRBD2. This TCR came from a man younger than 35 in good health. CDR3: CASSRTSGTYNEQFF. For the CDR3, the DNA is TGTGCCAGCAGCCGGACTAGCGGGACGTACAATGAGCAGTTCTTC.